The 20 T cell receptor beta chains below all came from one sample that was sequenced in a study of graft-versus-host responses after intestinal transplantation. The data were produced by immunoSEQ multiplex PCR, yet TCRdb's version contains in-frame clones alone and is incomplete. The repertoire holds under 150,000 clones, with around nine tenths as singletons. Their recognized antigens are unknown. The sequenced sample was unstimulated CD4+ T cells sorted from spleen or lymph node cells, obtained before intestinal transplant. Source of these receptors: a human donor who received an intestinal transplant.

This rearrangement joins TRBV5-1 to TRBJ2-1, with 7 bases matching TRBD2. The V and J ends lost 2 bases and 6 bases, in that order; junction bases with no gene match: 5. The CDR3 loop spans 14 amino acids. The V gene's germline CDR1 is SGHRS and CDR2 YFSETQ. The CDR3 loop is CASSLAGPPNEQFF. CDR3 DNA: TGCGCCAGCAGCTTAGCGGGACCCCCCAATGAGCAGTTCTTC.

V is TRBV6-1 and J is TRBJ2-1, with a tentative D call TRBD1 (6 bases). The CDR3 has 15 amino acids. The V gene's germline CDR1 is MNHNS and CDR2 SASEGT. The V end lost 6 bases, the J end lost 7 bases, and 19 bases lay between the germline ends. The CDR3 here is CASRAQGRVGNEQFF. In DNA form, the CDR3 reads TGTGCCAGCAGGGCACAGGGTCGTGTGGGTAATGAGCAGTTCTTC.

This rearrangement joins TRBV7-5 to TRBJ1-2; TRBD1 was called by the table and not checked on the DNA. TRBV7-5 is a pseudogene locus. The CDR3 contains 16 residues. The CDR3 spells CVRSLGAGQNLNGYTF. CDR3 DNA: TGTGTCAGAAGCTTAGGGGCGGGACAGAATTTAAATGGCTACACCTTC.

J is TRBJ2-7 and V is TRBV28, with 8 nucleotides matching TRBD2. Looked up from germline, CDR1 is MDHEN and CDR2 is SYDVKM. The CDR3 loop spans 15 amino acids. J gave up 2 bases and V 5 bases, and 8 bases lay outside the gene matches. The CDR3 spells CASSEPGLETYEQYF. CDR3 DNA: TGTGCCAGCAGTGAACCGGGACTAGAGACCTACGAGCAGTACTTC.

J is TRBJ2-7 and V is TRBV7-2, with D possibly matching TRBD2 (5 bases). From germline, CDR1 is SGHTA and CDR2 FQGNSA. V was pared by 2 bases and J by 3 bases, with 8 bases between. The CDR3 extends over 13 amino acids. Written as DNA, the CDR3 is TGTGCCAGCAGCTTACCGGGAATCTACGAGCAGTACTTC. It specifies CASSLPGIYEQYF.

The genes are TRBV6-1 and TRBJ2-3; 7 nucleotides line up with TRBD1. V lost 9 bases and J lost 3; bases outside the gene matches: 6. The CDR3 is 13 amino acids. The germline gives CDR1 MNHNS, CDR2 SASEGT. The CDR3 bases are TGTGCCAGTACTACACAGGGGACAGATACGCAGTATTTT. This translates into CASTTQGTDTQYF.

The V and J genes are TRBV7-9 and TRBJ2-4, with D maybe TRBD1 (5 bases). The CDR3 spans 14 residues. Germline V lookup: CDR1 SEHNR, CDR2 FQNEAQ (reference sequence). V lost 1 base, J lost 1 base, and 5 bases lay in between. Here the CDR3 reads CASSLEGAKNIQYF. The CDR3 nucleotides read TGTGCCAGCAGCTTAGAGGGGGCCAAAAACATTCAGTACTTC.

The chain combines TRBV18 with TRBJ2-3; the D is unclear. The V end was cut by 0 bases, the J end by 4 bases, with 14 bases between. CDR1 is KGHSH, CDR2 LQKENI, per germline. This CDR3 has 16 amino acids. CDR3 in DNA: TGTGCCAGCTCACCACCAGGCCGGGTTGCCGCAGATACGCAGTATTTT. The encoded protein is CASSPPGRVAADTQYF.

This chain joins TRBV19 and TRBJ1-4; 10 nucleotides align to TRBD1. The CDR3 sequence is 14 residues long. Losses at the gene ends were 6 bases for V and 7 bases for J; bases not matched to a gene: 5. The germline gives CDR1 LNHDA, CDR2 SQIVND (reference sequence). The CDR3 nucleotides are TGTGCCAGTAGGCGGGACAGGGGAGCTGAAAAACTGTTTTTT. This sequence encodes CASRRDRGAEKLFF.

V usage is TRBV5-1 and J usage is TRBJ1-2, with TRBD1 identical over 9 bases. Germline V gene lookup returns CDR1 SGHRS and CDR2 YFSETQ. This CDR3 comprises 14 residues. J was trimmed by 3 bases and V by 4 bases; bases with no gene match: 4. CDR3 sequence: CASSRDRDDYGYTF. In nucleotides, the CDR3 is TGCGCCAGCAGCCGGGACAGGGACGACTATGGCTACACCTTC.

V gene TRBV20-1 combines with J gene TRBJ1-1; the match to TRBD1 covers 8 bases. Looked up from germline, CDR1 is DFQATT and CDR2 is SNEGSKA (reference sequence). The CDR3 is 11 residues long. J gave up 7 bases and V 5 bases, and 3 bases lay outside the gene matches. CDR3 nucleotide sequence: TGCAGTGCTTCAGGGGGCGTTGAAGCTTTCTTT. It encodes CSASGGVEAFF.

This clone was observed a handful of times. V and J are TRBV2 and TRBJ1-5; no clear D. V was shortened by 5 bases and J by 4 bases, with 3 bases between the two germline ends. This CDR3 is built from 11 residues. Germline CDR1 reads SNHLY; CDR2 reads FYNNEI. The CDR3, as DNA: TGTGCCAGCAGTTCAAATCAGCCCCAGCATTTT. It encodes CASSSNQPQHF.

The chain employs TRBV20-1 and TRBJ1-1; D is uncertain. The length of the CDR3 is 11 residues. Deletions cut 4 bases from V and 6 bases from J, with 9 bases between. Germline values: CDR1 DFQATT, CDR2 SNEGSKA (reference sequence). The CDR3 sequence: CSAKPGSEAFF. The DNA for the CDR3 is TGCAGTGCTAAACCTGGCTCTGAAGCTTTCTTT.

The CDR3 loop reads CAWEWGRVKGGFEAFF. The CDR3, as DNA: TGTGCCTGGGAATGGGGCAGGGTGAAAGGCGGATTTGAAGCTTTCTTT. The chain couples TRBV30 to TRBJ1-1; D is possibly TRBD1 (5 bases). Germline loops: CDR1 GTSNPN, CDR2 SVGIG (reference sequence). V dropped 5 bases and J dropped 7 bases, with 26 bases sitting between them. CDR3 length equals 16 residues.

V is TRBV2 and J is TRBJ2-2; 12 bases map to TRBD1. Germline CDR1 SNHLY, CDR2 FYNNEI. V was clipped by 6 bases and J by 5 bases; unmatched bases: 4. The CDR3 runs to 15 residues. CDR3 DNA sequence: TGTGCCAGCAGAGGGACAGGGGGCAGGACCGGGGAGCTGTTTTTT. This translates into CASRGTGGRTGELFF.

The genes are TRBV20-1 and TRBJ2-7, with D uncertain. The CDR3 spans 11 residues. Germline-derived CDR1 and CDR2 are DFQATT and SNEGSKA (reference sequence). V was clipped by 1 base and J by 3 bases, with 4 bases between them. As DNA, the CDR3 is TGCAGTGCTAGAGCCAGCTACGAGCAGTACTTC. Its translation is CSARASYEQYF.

In DNA, the CDR3 is TGTGCCTGGAGCCGGGACTACTTACAAGAGACCCAGTACTTC. The encoded protein is CAWSRDYLQETQYF. The chain uses TRBV30 and TRBJ2-5, with 7 bases aligning to TRBD2. The V and J ends lost 3 bases and 2 bases, in that order; junction bases with no gene match: 6. CDR1 is GTSNPN and CDR2 is SVGIG in the germline V gene (reference sequence). This CDR3 comprises 14 residues.

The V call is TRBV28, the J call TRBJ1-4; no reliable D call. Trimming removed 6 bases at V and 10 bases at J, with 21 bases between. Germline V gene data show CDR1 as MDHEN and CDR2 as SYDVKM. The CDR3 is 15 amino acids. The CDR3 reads CASRADPRGLGKLFF. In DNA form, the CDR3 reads TGTGCCAGCAGGGCGGATCCAAGAGGGTTGGGAAAACTGTTTTTT. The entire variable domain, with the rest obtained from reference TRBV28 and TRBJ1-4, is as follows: DVKVTQSSRYLVKRTGEKVFLECVQDMDHENMFWYRQDPGLGLRLIYFSYDVKMKEKGDIPEGYSVSREKKERFSLILESASTNQTSMYLCASRADPRGLGKLFFGSGTQLSVL.

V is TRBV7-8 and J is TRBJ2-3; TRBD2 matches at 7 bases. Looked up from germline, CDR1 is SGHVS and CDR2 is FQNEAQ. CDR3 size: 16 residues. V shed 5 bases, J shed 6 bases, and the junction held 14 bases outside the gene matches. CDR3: CASSLNSGSADDTQYF. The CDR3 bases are TGTGCCAGCAGCCTAAATAGCGGGTCCGCCGATGATACGCAGTATTTT.

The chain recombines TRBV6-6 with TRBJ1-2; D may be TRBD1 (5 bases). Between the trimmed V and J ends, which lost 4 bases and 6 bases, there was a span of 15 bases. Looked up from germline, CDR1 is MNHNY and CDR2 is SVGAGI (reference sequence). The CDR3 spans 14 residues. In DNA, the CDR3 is TGTGCCAGCAGTTTAGAGGCAGGGCGCAATGGCTACACCTTC. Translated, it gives CASSLEAGRNGYTF.